This T cell receptor (beta chain) was identified in a study of T cells in Graves' hyperthyroidism and ophthalmopathy. The V gene lost 3 bases and the J gene lost 2 bases, with 11 bases spanning the gap. CDR3 length: 14 residues. The germline V gene has CDR1 ENHRY and CDR2 SYGVKD. It was RNA transcripts that yielded the amplified TCR beta CDR3 regions. Using the HTBI primer set, a first-round RT-PCR was run on the TCR CDR3. A single record per CDR3 protein comes from TCRdb applying MiXCR to the multiplex PCR reads. The table has about 400,000 distinct CDR3 sequences, around a sixth seen once. This sample holds PBMCs from about 9.3 ml fresh peripheral blood. The table lists this clonotype with many counts.

The receptor comes from a woman aged 18-35 years with Graves' hyperthyroidism. The sample consisted of blood. This rearrangement joins TRBV10-3 to TRBJ2-7; no reliable D call. CDR3 loop: CAISDLSFTYEQYF. Here the CDR3 DNA reads TGTGCCATCAGTGACCTGAGTTTCACCTACGAGCAGTACTTC.